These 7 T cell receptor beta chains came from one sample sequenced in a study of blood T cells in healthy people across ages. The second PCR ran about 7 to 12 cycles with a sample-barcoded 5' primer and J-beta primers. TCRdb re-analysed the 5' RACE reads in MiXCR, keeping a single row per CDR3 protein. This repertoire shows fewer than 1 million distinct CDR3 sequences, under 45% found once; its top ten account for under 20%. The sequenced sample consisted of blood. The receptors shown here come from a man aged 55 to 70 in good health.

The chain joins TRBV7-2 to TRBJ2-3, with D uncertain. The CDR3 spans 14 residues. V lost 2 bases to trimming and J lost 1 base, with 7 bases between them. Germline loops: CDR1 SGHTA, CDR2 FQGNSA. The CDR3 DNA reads TGTGCCAGCAGCTTAATGGTCGGCACAGATACGCAGTATTTT. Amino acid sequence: CASSLMVGTDTQYF.

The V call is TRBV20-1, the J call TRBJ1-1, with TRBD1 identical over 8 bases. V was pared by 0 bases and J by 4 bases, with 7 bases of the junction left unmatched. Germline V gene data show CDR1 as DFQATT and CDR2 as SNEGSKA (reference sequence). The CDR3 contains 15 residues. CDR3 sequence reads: CSARDRRQGPTEAFF. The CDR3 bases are TGCAGTGCTAGAGATCGGAGACAGGGGCCCACTGAAGCTTTCTTT.

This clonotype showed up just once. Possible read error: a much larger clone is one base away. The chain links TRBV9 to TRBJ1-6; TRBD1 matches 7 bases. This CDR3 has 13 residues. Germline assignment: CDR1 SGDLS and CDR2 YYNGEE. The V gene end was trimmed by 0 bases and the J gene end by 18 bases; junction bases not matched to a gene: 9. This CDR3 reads CASSVASGQSPHF. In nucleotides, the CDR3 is TGTGCCAGCAGCGTAGCCTCGGGACAGTCCCCCCACTTT.

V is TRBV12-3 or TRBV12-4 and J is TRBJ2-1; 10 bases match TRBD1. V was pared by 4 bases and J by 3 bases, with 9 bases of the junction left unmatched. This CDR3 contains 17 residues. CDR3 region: CASSSLRDRGGYNEQFF. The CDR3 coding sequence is TGTGCCAGCAGTTCCCTGAGGGACAGGGGAGGCTACAATGAGCAGTTCTTC.

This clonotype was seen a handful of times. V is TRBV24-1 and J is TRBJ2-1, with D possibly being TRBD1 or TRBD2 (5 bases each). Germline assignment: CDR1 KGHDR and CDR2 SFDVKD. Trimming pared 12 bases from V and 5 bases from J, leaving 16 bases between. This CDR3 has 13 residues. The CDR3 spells CAPWTGTDNEQFF. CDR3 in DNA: TGTGCCCCCTGGACGGGGACGGACAATGAGCAGTTCTTC.

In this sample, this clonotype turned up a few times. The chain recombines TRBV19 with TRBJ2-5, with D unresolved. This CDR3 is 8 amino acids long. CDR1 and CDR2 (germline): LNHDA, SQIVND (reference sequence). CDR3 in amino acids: CVGETQYF. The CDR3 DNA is TGTGTGGGGGAGACCCAGTACTTC.

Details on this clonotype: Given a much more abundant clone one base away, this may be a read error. CDR3 sequence reads: CASSQDGTGSQETQFF. The CDR3 DNA follows: TGCGCCAGCAGCCAAGATGGGACCGGGAGTCAAGAGACCCAGTTCTTC. This chain joins TRBV4-1 and TRBJ2-5, with a weak D call TRBD2 (6 bases). The DNA matches TRBJ2-1 better at its end, which makes the J call doubtful. The germline V gene has CDR1 MGHRA and CDR2 YSYEKL. This CDR3 has 16 amino acids.